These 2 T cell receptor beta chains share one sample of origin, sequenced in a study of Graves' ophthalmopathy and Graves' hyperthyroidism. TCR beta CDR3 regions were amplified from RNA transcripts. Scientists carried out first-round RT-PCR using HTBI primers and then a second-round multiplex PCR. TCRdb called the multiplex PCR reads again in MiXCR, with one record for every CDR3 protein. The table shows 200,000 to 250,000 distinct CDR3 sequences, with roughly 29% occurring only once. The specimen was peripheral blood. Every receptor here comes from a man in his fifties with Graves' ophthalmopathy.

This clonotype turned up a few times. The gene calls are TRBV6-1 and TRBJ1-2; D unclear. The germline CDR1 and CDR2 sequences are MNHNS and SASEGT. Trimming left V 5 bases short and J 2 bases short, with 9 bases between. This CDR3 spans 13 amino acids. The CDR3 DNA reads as TGTGCCAGCAGTCGGACGAAAAACTATGGCTACACCTTC. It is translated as CASSRTKNYGYTF.

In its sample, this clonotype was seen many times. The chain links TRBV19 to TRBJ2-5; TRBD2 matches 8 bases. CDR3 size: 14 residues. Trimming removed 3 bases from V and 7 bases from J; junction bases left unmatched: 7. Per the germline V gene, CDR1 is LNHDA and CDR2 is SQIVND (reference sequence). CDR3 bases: TGTGCCAGTAGTATCGAGCGGGAGTATGGGACCCAGTACTTC. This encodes CASSIEREYGTQYF.